A single sample is the source of the 20 T cell receptor beta chains below, sequenced in a study of blood T cell repertoires in COVID-19. Generated by immunoSEQ multiplex PCR, the TCRdb table keeps only in-frame clones and is missing some. The sample has approximately 230,000 clones; approximately 90% are singletons. Sequencing was performed on PBMCs or T cells enriched from blood (not recorded which). The origin of the receptors is a man between 35 and 55 years old who had recovered from COVID-19.

To note about this clone: The same CDR3 can be traced to other DNA sequences in this sample. The chain recombines TRBV7-9 with TRBJ2-7, with 7 bases identical to TRBD1. Germline lookup yields CDR1 SEHNR and CDR2 FQNEAQ (reference sequence). V was clipped by 4 bases and J by 7 bases; unmatched bases: 4. The CDR3 extends over 12 amino acids. CDR3 region: CASSSQGWEQYF. The DNA of the CDR3 is TGTGCCAGCAGCTCACAGGGGTGGGAGCAGTACTTC.

The DNA of the CDR3 is TGTGCCACCAGTGACAGGACTGACAATGAGCAGTTCTTC. Translation gives CATSDRTDNEQFF. V and J are TRBV24-1 and TRBJ2-1; the D gene is possibly TRBD2 (5 bases). This CDR3 contains 13 residues. Germline lookup yields CDR1 KGHDR and CDR2 SFDVKD. V was clipped by 4 bases and J by 5 bases, with 8 bases between them.

The chain uses TRBV5-4 and TRBJ1-2, with D unclear. Trimming took off 1 base at V and 4 bases at J, with 11 bases between the two ends. This CDR3 is built from 14 residues. CDR1 is SGHNT and CDR2 is YYREEE in the germline V gene (reference sequence). Written as DNA, the CDR3 is TGTGCCAGCAGCTTGCCCGACACGCTCTATGGCTACACCTTC. This codes for CASSLPDTLYGYTF.

The chain carries TRBV6-5 and TRBJ2-5, with D tentatively TRBD1 (6 bases). CDR1 and CDR2 from the germline V gene are MNHEY and SVGAGI. Trimming took 3 bases from V and 5 from J, leaving 19 bases between them. The CDR3 is made up of 16 amino acids. The CDR3: CASSYSLGQGLETQYF. DNA for the CDR3: TGTGCCAGCAGTTATTCATTAGGCCAGGGGTTGGAGACCCAGTACTTC.

CDR3 nucleotide sequence: TGTGCCAGCAGAACAAGGGACAGTTCCGCGGATGGCTACACCTTC. It specifies CASRTRDSSADGYTF. This chain joins TRBV27 and TRBJ1-2; 7 bases map to TRBD1. The CDR3 has 15 amino acids. V lost 6 bases to trimming and J lost 6 bases; unmatched junction nucleotides: 13. Looked up from germline, CDR1 is MNHEY and CDR2 is SMNVEV (reference sequence).

V is TRBV18 and J is TRBJ2-7, with 11 bases matching TRBD2. CDR3 length: 15 residues. Trimming took 4 bases from V and 2 from J; bases not matched to a gene: 4. Germline lookup yields CDR1 KGHSH and CDR2 LQKENI. The chain's CDR3 is CASSQTSGGPYEQYF. The CDR3 DNA reads as TGTGCCAGCTCACAAACTAGCGGGGGTCCCTACGAGCAGTACTTC.

V is TRBV24-1 and J is TRBJ2-2; TRBD1 might be the D (5 bases). Germline V gives CDR1 KGHDR, CDR2 SFDVKD. Trimming shortened V by 7 bases and J by 6 bases, and 11 bases separated the two germline ends. The CDR3 sequence is 13 residues long. CDR3 DNA sequence: TGTGCCACCAGCAGGGATTTGGCCGGGGAGCTGTTTTTT. Amino acids: CATSRDLAGELFF.

This chain uses TRBV27 with TRBJ1-2; unclear D gene. The CDR3 contains 15 residues. V gave up 3 bases and J gave up 7 bases, with 18 bases separating them. Germline V gene sequence: CDR1 MNHEY, CDR2 SMNVEV (reference sequence). CDR3 DNA sequence: TGTGCCAGCAGTTTCCCCCTTAGTCACGTTTGTGGCTACACCTTC. It encodes CASSFPLSHVCGYTF.

This clone was picked up one time. The rearrangement uses TRBV5-1 and TRBJ2-2; D call uncertain. The CDR3 is 16 amino acids. Trimming pared 0 bases from V and 4 bases from J, leaving 13 bases between. Germline V gene sequence: CDR1 SGHRS, CDR2 YFSETQ. CDR3 loop: CASSLAASSVTGELFF. The CDR3 DNA is TGCGCCAGCAGCTTGGCAGCTAGTTCCGTCACCGGGGAGCTGTTTTTT.

V is TRBV11-2 and J is TRBJ2-7; 8 bases map to TRBD1. This CDR3 region has 15 residues. The V gene end was trimmed by 2 bases and the J gene end by 6 bases; junction bases not matched to a gene: 9. Per the germline V gene, CDR1 is SGHAT and CDR2 is FQNNGV. The CDR3 coding sequence is TGTGCCAGCAGCTTAAGAGGAGGACAGGGTCCCGAGCAGTACTTC. Translating it yields CASSLRGGQGPEQYF.

The chain recombines TRBV18 with TRBJ1-5, with TRBD1 matching 7 bases. Per germline, CDR1 KGHSH and CDR2 LQKENI. The CDR3 loop spans 16 amino acids. The V gene end was trimmed by 2 bases and the J gene end by 3 bases; junction bases not matched to a gene: 7. The CDR3 loop is CASSPAGTANNQPQHF. The DNA of the CDR3 is TGTGCCAGCTCACCAGCCGGGACAGCGAACAATCAGCCCCAGCATTTT.

The chain carries TRBV5-1 and TRBJ2-7; tentatively, D is TRBD1 (6 bases). Trimming took 1 base from V and 3 from J, leaving 8 bases between them. This CDR3 is 13 amino acids long. CDR1 is SGHRS and CDR2 is YFSETQ in the germline V gene. The CDR3 nucleotides read TGCGCCAGCAGCTTGCAGGGGAACTACGAGCAGTACTTC. Its translation: CASSLQGNYEQYF.

In its sample, this clone was seen once. The V call is TRBV7-2, the J call TRBJ2-2; TRBD2 matches at 10 bases. Germline V lookup: CDR1 SGHTA, CDR2 FQGNSA. CDR3 length equals 16 residues. Trimming at V came to 6 bases and at J to 1 base, leaving 5 bases not matched to a gene. Here the CDR3 DNA reads TGTGCCAGCAGTGTTCTAGCGGGGGTGAACACCGGGGAGCTGTTTTTT. This gives the protein CASSVLAGVNTGELFF.

This clone was found a few times. The chain recombines TRBV12-3 or TRBV12-4 with TRBJ2-2; maybe TRBD1 (5 bases). The CDR3 has 13 residues. Trimming took off 1 base at V and 7 bases at J, with 7 bases between the two ends. CDR3 amino acids: CASSLGTRGELFF. The CDR3 DNA reads TGTGCCAGCAGTTTAGGGACACGCGGGGAGCTGTTTTTT.

The gene calls are TRBV19 and TRBJ2-5; 14 bases line up with TRBD2. The CDR3 contains 17 residues. The germline gives CDR1 LNHDA, CDR2 SQIVND (reference sequence). V lost 5 bases to trimming and J lost 1 base; unmatched junction nucleotides: 6. CDR3 in amino acids: CASSGRLAGGLQETQYF. The CDR3 bases are TGTGCCAGTAGTGGAAGACTAGCGGGAGGGCTCCAAGAGACCCAGTACTTC.

This chain links TRBV5-1 with TRBJ2-3, with TRBD2 matching 8 bases. This CDR3 is 15 amino acids long. V lost 2 bases to trimming and J lost 4 bases; unmatched junction nucleotides: 6. Germline V CDR1 and CDR2: SGHRS, YFSETQ. CDR3 protein: CASSLALAGPDTQYF. The CDR3 region has the DNA TGCGCCAGCAGCTTAGCTCTAGCGGGTCCAGATACGCAGTATTTT.

The chain combines TRBV19 with TRBJ2-7, with 9 bases identical to TRBD2. J gave up 3 bases and V 4 bases, and 7 bases lay outside the gene matches. Germline loops: CDR1 LNHDA, CDR2 SQIVND (reference sequence). CDR3 length equals 15 residues. Here the CDR3 DNA reads TGTGCCAGTAGTAGTGGGCTAGCGGGATTCTACGAGCAGTACTTC. Residues: CASSSGLAGFYEQYF.

This clone was recorded a few times. The chain employs TRBV14 and TRBJ1-1; 11 bases are a match to TRBD1. Trimming took 4 bases from V and 6 from J; bases not matched to a gene: 7. CDR1 is SGHDN and CDR2 is FVKESK in the germline V gene. The CDR3 runs to 15 residues. The CDR3 here is CASSLWTGGVAEAFF. The CDR3 region has the DNA TGTGCCAGCAGCCTCTGGACAGGGGGCGTCGCTGAAGCTTTCTTT. The whole variable domain, remainder taken from reference TRBV14 and TRBJ1-1, is EAGVTQFPSHSVIEKGQTVTLRCDPISGHDNLYWYRRVMGKEIKFLLHFVKESKQDESGMPNNRFLAERTGGTYSTLKVQPAELEDSGVYFCASSLWTGGVAEAFFGQGTRLTVV.

The rearrangement links TRBV18 to TRBJ2-3; D remains unclear. The CDR3 totals 13 residues. The ends were cut back, 4 bases at V and 4 bases at J, with 9 bases in the middle. CDR1 KGHSH and CDR2 LQKENI come from the germline V gene. DNA of the CDR3: TGTGCCAGCTCACTGCTGCGTGCAGATACGCAGTATTTT. Translating it yields CASSLLRADTQYF.

The chain couples TRBV12-3 or TRBV12-4 to TRBJ1-1; tentative D call: TRBD1 (5 bases). V was pared by 5 bases and J by 3 bases, with 10 bases between. The CDR3 is 13 amino acids. CDR3 DNA: TGTGCCAGCAGTCCAGGGCCTTACACTGAAGCTTTCTTT. This sequence encodes CASSPGPYTEAFF.